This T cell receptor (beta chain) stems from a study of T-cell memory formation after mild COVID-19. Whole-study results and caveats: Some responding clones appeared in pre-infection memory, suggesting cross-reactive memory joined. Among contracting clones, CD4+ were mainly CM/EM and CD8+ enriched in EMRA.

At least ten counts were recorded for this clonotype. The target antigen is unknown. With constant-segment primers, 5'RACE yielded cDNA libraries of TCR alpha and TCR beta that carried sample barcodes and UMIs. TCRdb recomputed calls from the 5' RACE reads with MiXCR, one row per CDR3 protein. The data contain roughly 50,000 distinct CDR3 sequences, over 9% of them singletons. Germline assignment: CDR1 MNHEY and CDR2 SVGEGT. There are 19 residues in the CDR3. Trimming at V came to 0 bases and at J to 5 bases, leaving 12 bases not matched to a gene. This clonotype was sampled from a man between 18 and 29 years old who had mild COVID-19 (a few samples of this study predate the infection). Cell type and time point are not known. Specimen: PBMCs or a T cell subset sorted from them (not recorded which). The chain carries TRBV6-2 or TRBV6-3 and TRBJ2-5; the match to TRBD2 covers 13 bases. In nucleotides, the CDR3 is TGTGCCAGCAGTTACTCCGTTGGACTAGCGGGGGAAAGGAGGGAGACCCAGTACTTC. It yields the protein CASSYSVGLAGERRETQYF.